This passage covers 29 T cell receptor beta chains from one sample sequenced in a study of T-cell memory formation after mild COVID-19. Each CDR3 protein gets one entry after TCRdb re-called the 5' RACE reads with MiXCR. The top ten clones hold around 8.4% of a sample with under 600,000 distinct CDR3 sequences, less than 25% of them seen once. The sample comprised PBMCs or a T cell subset sorted from them (not recorded which). The origin of the receptors is an adult woman who had mild COVID-19 (a few samples of this study predate the infection). Cell type and time point are not known.

This clonotype was observed once. This chain joins TRBV13 and TRBJ2-1; 12 bases map to TRBD2. With V trimmed by 5 bases and J by 0 bases, 8 bases remained unmatched. CDR3 size: 18 residues. The germline V gene encodes CDR1 PRHDT and CDR2 FYEKMQ (reference sequence). DNA of the CDR3: TGTGCCAGCAGCACTTGGACTAGCGGGAAAAGCTCCTACAATGAGCAGTTCTTC. It yields the protein CASSTWTSGKSSYNEQFF.

The chain has TRBV12-3 or TRBV12-4 and TRBJ2-5, with D hard to call. The V and J ends lost 2 bases and 5 bases respectively, with 15 bases between them. This CDR3 spans 15 amino acids. CDR3 protein: CASSLPYAQVETQYF. Written as DNA, the CDR3 is TGTGCCAGCAGTTTACCATACGCCCAGGTGGAGACCCAGTACTTC.

In its sample, this clonotype was seen a few times. CDR3 nucleotides: TGTGCCAGCAGCCAATTCCAGGGAGCGAACACTGAAGCTTTCTTT. Protein sequence: CASSQFQGANTEAFF. The chain is built from TRBV3-1 and TRBJ1-1, with D maybe TRBD1 (5 bases). CDR3 length equals 15 residues. Between the trimmed V and J ends, which lost 2 bases and 1 base, there was a span of 11 bases. Germline V gene lookup returns CDR1 LGHDT and CDR2 YNNKEL (reference sequence).

The V gene is TRBV6-5, the J gene TRBJ1-5, with TRBD1 as a possible D gene (5 bases). Germline loops: CDR1 MNHEY, CDR2 SVGAGI. The CDR3 length is 15 residues. V lost 8 bases to trimming and J lost 4 bases, with 18 bases between them. DNA of the CDR3: TGTGCCAGCTCCCCCTCGGGGGTTAGGAATCAGCCCCAGCATTTT. It codes for CASSPSGVRNQPQHF.

The rearrangement joins TRBV6-5 to TRBJ2-1; D unclear. Germline CDR1 is MNHEY and CDR2 is SVGAGI. The CDR3 sequence is 13 residues long. V lost 2 bases, J lost 11 bases, and 13 bases lay in between. CDR3 region: CASSYPQPSKQFF. CDR3 coding DNA: TGTGCCAGCAGTTACCCACAGCCCTCGAAGCAGTTCTTC.

This clonotype was seen more than once but under ten times. CDR3: CASSLRNTSVITSGELFF. The CDR3 region has the DNA TGTGCCAGCAGCTTGAGGAATACTAGCGTCATCACGTCCGGGGAGCTGTTTTTT. The chain carries TRBV5-5 and TRBJ2-2, with 7 bases identical to TRBD2. The J segment lost 6 bases and the V segment lost 1 base, leaving 15 bases of the junction unmatched. The CDR3 consists of 18 residues. The germline CDR1 and CDR2 sequences are SGHKS and YYEKEE (reference sequence).

V usage is TRBV2 and J usage is TRBJ2-7, with D tentatively TRBD2 (6 bases). V shed 8 bases and J shed 7 bases, with 9 bases lying between them. Germline CDR1 is SNHLY and CDR2 is FYNNEI. The CDR3 loop spans 10 amino acids. CDR3 sequence (DNA): TGTGCCAGCGCTCGGGGGGAGCAGTACTTC. As protein: CASARGEQYF.

The V call is TRBV5-1, the J call TRBJ1-6; D not certain. The V end was cut by 7 bases, the J end by 9 bases, with 17 bases between. Germline V gene data show CDR1 as SGHRS and CDR2 as YFSETQ. The CDR3 is 14 residues long. The chain's CDR3 is CASARTGGRSPLHF. The CDR3 coding sequence is TGCGCCAGCGCTCGGACTGGAGGCCGTTCACCCCTCCACTTT.

Only a few counts were recorded for this clonotype. The V call is TRBV5-1, the J call TRBJ2-3, with TRBD1 identical over 7 bases. CDR3 length: 16 residues. CDR1 is SGHRS, CDR2 YFSETQ, per germline. The ends lost 2 bases at V and 3 bases at J; junction bases unmatched: 9. In DNA, the CDR3 is TGCGCCAGCAGCTTCCTCCCAGGGGGTGGTACAGATACGCAGTATTTT. Translating gives CASSFLPGGGTDTQYF.

The rearrangement uses TRBV24-1 and TRBJ2-5; TRBD1 matches at 7 bases. Germline assignment: CDR1 KGHDR and CDR2 SFDVKD. CDR3 length: 14 residues. The J segment lost 3 bases and the V segment lost 9 bases, leaving 9 bases of the junction unmatched. The CDR3: CATSDREVEETQYF. In nucleotides, the CDR3 is TGTGCCACCTCAGACAGGGAAGTTGAAGAGACCCAGTACTTC.

The chain combines TRBV10-3 with TRBJ2-4, with D possibly matching TRBD1 (6 bases). Trimming shortened V by 2 bases and J by 0 bases, and 8 bases separated the two germline ends. There are 15 residues in the CDR3. Germline lookup yields CDR1 ENHRY and CDR2 SYGVKD. CDR3 in DNA: TGTGCCATCAGTGAGGGGGGCCTAGCCAAAAACATTCAGTACTTC. This gives the protein CAISEGGLAKNIQYF.

CDR3 loop: CASSTVPTPQHF. The CDR3 DNA is TGTGCCAGCAGTACCGTTCCGACGCCCCAGCATTTT. The chain couples TRBV12-3 or TRBV12-4 to TRBJ1-5; D is unclear. V dropped 5 bases and J dropped 9 bases, with 11 bases sitting between them. The CDR3 runs 12 residues.

This CDR3 is CSAGRAGSSGGTEAFF. CDR3 nucleotides: TGCAGTGCTGGAAGAGCTGGATCCTCGGGCGGCACTGAAGCTTTCTTT. The V gene is TRBV20-1, the J gene TRBJ1-1; D not resolved. From germline, CDR1 is DFQATT and CDR2 SNEGSKA (reference sequence). V lost 5 bases, J lost 4 bases, and 23 bases lay in between. The CDR3 loop spans 16 amino acids.

The V gene is TRBV7-3, the J gene TRBJ2-2; TRBD2 agrees at 12 bases. With 4 bases clipped from V and 10 bases from J, the junction kept 4 bases outside the gene matches. Germline loops: CDR1 SGHTA, CDR2 FQGTGA. There are 14 residues in the CDR3. CDR3 in amino acids: CASSSGLAGTELFF. CDR3 in DNA: TGTGCCAGCAGCTCCGGACTAGCGGGGACGGAGCTGTTTTTT.

This clonotype showed up just a few times. This chain links TRBV5-4 with TRBJ2-2; D call uncertain. Germline CDR1 is SGHNT and CDR2 is YYREEE (reference sequence). The V gene lost 3 bases and the J gene lost 6 bases, with 15 bases spanning the gap. This CDR3 has 15 residues. The CDR3 DNA is TGTGCCAGCAGCTCTGCCTTGTCGTTACCCGGGGAGCTGTTTTTT. Protein product: CASSSALSLPGELFF.

This clonotype was observed a few times. V gene TRBV7-6 combines with J gene TRBJ2-1, with D perhaps matching TRBD1 (6 bases). The V end lost 1 base, the J end lost 5 bases, and 6 bases lay between the germline ends. Germline V gene data show CDR1 as SGHVS and CDR2 as FNYEAQ. This CDR3 comprises 13 residues. CDR3: CASSLEGDNEQFF. Written as DNA, the CDR3 is TGTGCCAGCAGCTTAGAGGGGGACAATGAGCAGTTCTTC.

J is TRBJ2-7 and V is TRBV9, with 7 bases that match TRBD1. The CDR3 consists of 15 residues. V was pared by 4 bases and J by 3 bases, with 10 bases of the junction left unmatched. The germline CDR1 and CDR2 sequences are SGDLS and YYNGEE. The CDR3 region is CASSLSGTDFYEQYF. For the CDR3, the DNA is TGTGCCAGCAGCTTATCCGGGACAGATTTCTACGAGCAGTACTTC.

The chain couples TRBV2 to TRBJ2-5; 7 bases agree with TRBD2. The CDR3 has 15 amino acids. Germline CDR1 and CDR2: SNHLY and FYNNEI. V shed 0 bases and J 2 bases; nucleotides not matched to a gene: 3. Written as DNA, the CDR3 is TGTGCCAGCAGTGAAGCTTGGGAGGGACAAGAGACCCAGTACTTC. Its protein product is CASSEAWEGQETQYF.

With regard to this clonotype: At one boundary the junction diverges from the germline segment, which might be a read error. The rearrangement uses TRBV27 and TRBJ2-1; D gene uncertain. CDR1 and CDR2 from the germline V gene are MNHEY and SMNVEV (reference sequence). The CDR3 length is 14 residues. The CDR3 sequence: CASSHHQIYSEQFF. For the CDR3, the DNA is TGTGCCAGCAGTCACCATCAGATTTACAGTGAGCAGTTCTTC.

This chain links TRBV5-1 with TRBJ1-1; 8 bases are shared with TRBD1. CDR3 length equals 13 residues. V lost 1 base and J lost 8; bases outside the gene matches: 4. Looked up from germline, CDR1 is SGHRS and CDR2 is YFSETQ. CDR3 sequence: CASSLPGGKEAFF. CDR3 nucleotide sequence: TGCGCCAGCAGCTTGCCAGGGGGCAAGGAAGCTTTCTTT.

This clonotype was seen ten or more times. The J gene is TRBJ1-2, the V gene TRBV5-5; TRBD1 aligns across 7 bases. Germline V gene sequence: CDR1 SGHKS, CDR2 YYEKEE (reference sequence). V shed 4 bases and J 5 bases; nucleotides not matched to a gene: 2. The CDR3 is 12 amino acids. The DNA for the CDR3 is TGTGCCAGCAGCGACAGGGTATATGGCTACACCTTC. Translating gives CASSDRVYGYTF.

This clonotype appeared many times. The chain couples TRBV3-1 to TRBJ2-5; tentatively, D is TRBD1 (6 bases). V lost 4 bases, J lost 7 bases, and 19 bases lay in between. The CDR3 has 15 residues. Germline CDR1 and CDR2: LGHDT and YNNKEL (reference sequence). CDR3 nucleotide sequence: TGTGCCAGCAGCCGCGCCAATCAGGGGATCAGGACCCAGTACTTC. Amino acid sequence: CASSRANQGIRTQYF.

There are a few counts of this clonotype. The rearrangement joins TRBV3-1 to TRBJ2-7; D may be TRBD2 (5 bases). This CDR3 has 14 amino acids. Trimming took off 1 base at V and 6 bases at J, with 13 bases between the two ends. CDR1 LGHDT and CDR2 YNNKEL come from the germline V gene (reference sequence). CDR3 residues: CASSQAGVRGEQYF. In nucleotides, the CDR3 is TGTGCCAGCAGCCAAGCGGGCGTCCGGGGCGAGCAGTACTTC.

This clonotype was counted only a few times. The rearrangement uses TRBV12-3 or TRBV12-4 and TRBJ1-2; no reliable D call. There are 11 residues in the CDR3. Trimming removed 3 bases from V and 4 bases from J, with 3 bases in between. In DNA, the CDR3 is TGTGCCAGCAGTTTCTTCTATGGCTACACCTTC. Its translation is CASSFFYGYTF.

V gene TRBV7-9 combines with J gene TRBJ2-1, with 9 bases matching TRBD2. This CDR3 region has 15 residues. Germline V gene lookup returns CDR1 SEHNR and CDR2 FQNEAQ (reference sequence). V gave up 6 bases and J gave up 9 bases; unmatched junction bases: 12. CDR3 DNA sequence: TGTGCCAGCAGAGACGCGGGAGGGCCTGATGCTGAGCAGTTCTTC. Its translation is CASRDAGGPDAEQFF.

V gene TRBV7-8 combines with J gene TRBJ2-1; 10 nucleotides agree with TRBD1. Trimming at V came to 6 bases and at J to 5 bases, leaving 4 bases not matched to a gene. Germline loops: CDR1 SGHVS, CDR2 FQNEAQ. The CDR3 consists of 14 residues. CDR3 residues: CASSWTGGDNEQFF. As DNA, the CDR3 is TGTGCCAGCAGTTGGACAGGGGGGGACAATGAGCAGTTCTTC.

J is TRBJ2-5 and V is TRBV6-1; no definite D call. The CDR3 is made up of 12 amino acids. The V end lost 4 bases, the J end lost 2 bases, and 5 bases lay between the germline ends. The V gene's germline CDR1 is MNHNS and CDR2 SASEGT. CDR3 sequence reads: CASSAQQETQYF. CDR3 nucleotide sequence: TGTGCCAGCAGTGCGCAGCAAGAGACCCAGTACTTC.

Ten or more counts support this clonotype. The CDR3 loop reads CASSPLRRLQGQFF. DNA for the CDR3: TGTGCCAGCAGTCCTCTACGGCGGTTACAGGGGCAGTTCTTC. The genes are TRBV12-3 or TRBV12-4 and TRBJ2-1, with D perhaps matching TRBD1 (6 bases). V shed 5 bases and J shed 12 bases, with 20 bases lying between them. There are 14 residues in the CDR3.

This clonotype occurred a few times. The chain joins TRBV4-3 to TRBJ2-7; D is perhaps TRBD1 or TRBD2 (6 bases each). The CDR3 totals 15 residues. Germline-derived CDR1 and CDR2 are LGHNA and YSLEER. V lost 3 bases, J lost 2 bases, and 14 bases lay in between. CDR3 DNA sequence: TGCGCCAGCAGCCAGATACAGGGAGGTCCCTACGAGCAGTACTTC. Translating it yields CASSQIQGGPYEQYF.